This T cell receptor beta chain was observed in a study of T cells in narcolepsy. Study-wide results and caveats: Healthy controls reportedly lacked the autoreactive clonotypes serially found in patients' blood. HCRT-specific and TRIB2-specific autoreactive clonotypes appeared among same-patient CSF and blood CD4+ clonotypes.

Sequencing used immunoSEQ multiplex PCR; TCRdb keeps in-frame clones, though not all of them. The sample carries about 33,000 clones, about nine tenths recorded once. To note about this clone: The antigen is unknown.

Germline V lookup: CDR1 SGHRS, CDR2 YFSETQ. There are 16 residues in the CDR3. Trimming took off 4 bases at V and 0 bases at J, with 14 bases between the two ends. Sequences were obtained from CD45RA- memory CD4+ T cells from PBMCs. The clonotype originates from a human donor with narcolepsy. The chain carries TRBV5-1 and TRBJ1-3; D gene unclear. CDR3 amino acids: CASSAQASFSGNTIYF. The CDR3 nucleotides are TGCGCCAGCAGCGCTCAGGCCTCATTCTCTGGAAACACCATATATTTT.